This T cell receptor beta chain was found in a study of cytomegalovirus exposure and HLA in healthy donors. Study summary: From donors who were HLA-typed, an early data release held approximately 91 million unique TCRs.

Study results and limitations: Testing in vitro showed a few CMV-associated chains specific for CMV antigens. Sequencing likely generated an artifact that appeared as a cluster of highly shared sequence variants.

Donors in the study were healthy people who gave bone marrow. This CDR3 is built from 13 residues. Looked up from germline, CDR1 is SGHRS and CDR2 is YFSETQ. V was pared by 4 bases and J by 6 bases, with 12 bases between. About this clone: Its antigen is unknown.

Use of 60 Vbeta and 13 Jbeta primers characterized the PCR. The protocol was immunoSEQ multiplex PCR, while the TCRdb copy is restricted to in-frame clones and leaves out a portion. In the table there are tens of thousands of clones, approximately 81% of which are singletons. Sequences were obtained from PBMCs. The rearrangement links TRBV5-1 to TRBJ2-3; TRBD1 might be the D (6 bases). This sequence originates from a woman aged 40-49 years in good health and CMV-seropositive. The CDR3 DNA follows: TGCGCCAGCAGCCCAGGGGCAGGGGATACGCAGTATTTT. Translated, it gives CASSPGAGDTQYF.